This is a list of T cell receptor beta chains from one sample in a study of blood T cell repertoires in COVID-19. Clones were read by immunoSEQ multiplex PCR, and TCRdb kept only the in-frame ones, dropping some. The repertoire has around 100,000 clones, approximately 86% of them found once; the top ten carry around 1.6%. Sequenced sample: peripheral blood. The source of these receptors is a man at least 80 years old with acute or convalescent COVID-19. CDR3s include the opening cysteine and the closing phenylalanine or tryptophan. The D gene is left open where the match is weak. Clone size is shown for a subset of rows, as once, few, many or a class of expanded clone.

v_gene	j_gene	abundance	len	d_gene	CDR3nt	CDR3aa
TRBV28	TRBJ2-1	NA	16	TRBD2	TGTGCCAGCAGTGGGAGCGGGAGGGGTTCCTACAATGAGCAGTTCTTC	CASSGSGRGSYNEQFF
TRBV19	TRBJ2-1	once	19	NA	TGTGCCAGTAGTATAGACCTCCTGCGCGCGGCAGGGGTAGCCGATGAGCAGTTCTTC	CASSIDLLRAAGVADEQFF
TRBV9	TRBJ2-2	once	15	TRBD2	TGTGCCAGCAGCGTAGTTAGCGGGGCCACCGGGGAGCTGTTTTTT	CASSVVSGATGELFF
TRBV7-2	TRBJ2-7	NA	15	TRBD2	TGTGCCAGCAGCTTTAGCGGGAGGGCGACCTACGAGCAGTACTTC	CASSFSGRATYEQYF
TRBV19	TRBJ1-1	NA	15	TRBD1	TGTGCCAGTAGTATAGATCCAGGGGGTAGGACTGAAGCTTTCTTT	CASSIDPGGRTEAFF
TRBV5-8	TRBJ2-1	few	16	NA	TGTGCCAGCAGCCAAGGACTACGCCTGGGGTACAATGAGCAGTTCTTC	CASSQGLRLGYNEQFF
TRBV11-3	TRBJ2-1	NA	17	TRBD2	TGTGCCAGCAGCTTAGGACTAGCGGGAGGAACCTACAATGAGCAGTTCTTC	CASSLGLAGGTYNEQFF
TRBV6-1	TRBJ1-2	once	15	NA	TGTGCCAGCAGTGAAATGAGGGTGGTTATCTATGGCTACACCTTC	CASSEMRVVIYGYTF
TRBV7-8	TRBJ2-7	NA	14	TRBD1	TGTGCCAGCAGCTTCACAGGGGCCCCCTACGAGCAGTACTTC	CASSFTGAPYEQYF
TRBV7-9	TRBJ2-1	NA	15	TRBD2	TGTGCCAGCAGCTCTCGGACTAGCGGGAGAAATGAGCAGTTCTTC	CASSSRTSGRNEQFF
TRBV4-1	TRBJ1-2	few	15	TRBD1	TGCGCCAGCAGCCAAGAGGACAGGGGCTTCGATGGCTACACCTTC	CASSQEDRGFDGYTF
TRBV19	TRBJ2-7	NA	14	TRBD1	TGTGCCAGTAGTATCGACAGGGGATCCCACGAGCAGTACTTC	CASSIDRGSHEQYF
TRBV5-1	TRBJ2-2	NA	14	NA	TGCGCCAGCACCGCCAAGCAGAACACCGGGGAGCTGTTTTTT	CASTAKQNTGELFF
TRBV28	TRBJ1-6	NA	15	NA	TGTGCCAGCAGGGGCGGGGCGGAACTAAATTCACCCCTCCACTTT	CASRGGAELNSPLHF
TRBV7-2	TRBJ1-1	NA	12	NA	TGTGCCAGCAGCTTAGAGTCAGGAGAAGCTTTCTTT	CASSLESGEAFF
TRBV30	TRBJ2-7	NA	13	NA	TGTGCCTGGAGTGTACCACTGGCCTACGAGCAGTACTTC	CAWSVPLAYEQYF
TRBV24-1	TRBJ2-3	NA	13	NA	TGTGCCACCAGTGATGGCCCGGGAGATACGCAGTATTTT	CATSDGPGDTQYF
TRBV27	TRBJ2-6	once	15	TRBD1	TGTGCCAGCACCAGGACAGGGGCTGGGGCCAACGTCCTGACTTTC	CASTRTGAGANVLTF
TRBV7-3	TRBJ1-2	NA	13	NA	TGTGCCAGCAGCCTCGGGGGGGACTATGGCTACACCTTC	CASSLGGDYGYTF
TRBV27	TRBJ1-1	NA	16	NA	TGTGCCAGCAGTTTCAGCAGGGTTAGAGGGAACACTGAAGCTTTCTTT	CASSFSRVRGNTEAFF
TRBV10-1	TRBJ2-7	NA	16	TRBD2	TGCGCCAGCAGTCTGACCGGGACTACCACTACCTACGAGCAGTACTTC	CASSLTGTTTTYEQYF
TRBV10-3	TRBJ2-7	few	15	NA	TGTGCCATCAGTGGTTCACAGGGTGCTTCCTACGAGCAGTACTTC	CAISGSQGASYEQYF
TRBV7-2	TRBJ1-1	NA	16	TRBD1	TGTGCCAGCAGCTCATACCCGACAGGGATTAACACTGAAGCTTTCTTT	CASSSYPTGINTEAFF
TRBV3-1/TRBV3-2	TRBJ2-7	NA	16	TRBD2	TGTGCCAGCAGCCAAGATCGGGCTAGCGGGATGTACGAGCAGTACTTC	CASSQDRASGMYEQYF
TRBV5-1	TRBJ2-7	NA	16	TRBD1	TGCGCCAGCAGCTTGCTCGGGGTTGACAGGGGTAACGAGCAGTACTTC	CASSLLGVDRGNEQYF
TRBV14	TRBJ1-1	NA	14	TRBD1	TGTGCCAGCAGTCGGACAGGGATGAACACTGAAGCTTTCTTT	CASSRTGMNTEAFF
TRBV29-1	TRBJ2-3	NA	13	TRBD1	TGCAGCGTCGGACAGGGCAGCACAGATACGCAGTATTTT	CSVGQGSTDTQYF
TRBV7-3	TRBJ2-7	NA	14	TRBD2	TGTGCCAGCAGCTTAAACGGGAGGGCCTACGAGCAGTACTTC	CASSLNGRAYEQYF
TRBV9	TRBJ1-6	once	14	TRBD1	TGTGCCAGCAGCATGGGACAGCGGAATTCACCCCTCCACTTT	CASSMGQRNSPLHF
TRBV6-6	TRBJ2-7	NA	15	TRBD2	TGTGCCAGCAGTTACGCAACTCAAGCGGGGAACGAGCAGTACTTC	CASSYATQAGNEQYF
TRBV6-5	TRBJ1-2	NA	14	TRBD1	TGTGCCAGCATTCTGCCGGGACAGGGTTATGGCTACACCTTC	CASILPGQGYGYTF
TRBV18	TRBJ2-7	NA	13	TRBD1	TGTGCCAGCTCACCTCGGGACAGCCACGAGCAGTACTTC	CASSPRDSHEQYF
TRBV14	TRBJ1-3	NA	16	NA	TGTGCCAGCAGCCGTACAGGCACCCTCTCTGGAAACACCATATATTTT	CASSRTGTLSGNTIYF
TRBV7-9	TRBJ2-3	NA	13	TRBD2	TGTGCCAGCAGCTTAGCCGGGAGGGCGCCCCCGAATTTT	CASSLAGRAPPNF
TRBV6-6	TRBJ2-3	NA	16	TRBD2	TGTGCCAGCAGTTACGGACTAGCGGTTATCACAGATACGCAGTATTTT	CASSYGLAVITDTQYF
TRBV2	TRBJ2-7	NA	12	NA	TGTGCCAACTCAGGGACTTCCTACGAGCAGTACTTC	CANSGTSYEQYF
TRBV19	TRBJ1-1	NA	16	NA	TGTGCCAGTACCGATTGGTCCGGGGATTCGAACACTGAAGCTTTCTTT	CASTDWSGDSNTEAFF
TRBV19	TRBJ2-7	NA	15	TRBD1	TGTGCCAGTAGTATAGGGACAGGGAATACCTACGAGCAGTACTTC	CASSIGTGNTYEQYF
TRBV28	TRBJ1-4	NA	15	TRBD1	TGTGCCAGCAGGGCAGGGGGCGCGGGTAATGAAAAACTGTTTTTT	CASRAGGAGNEKLFF
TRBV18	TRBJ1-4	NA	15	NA	TGTGCCAGCTCAAACCGTGGAGCAACTAATGAAAAACTGTTTTTT	CASSNRGATNEKLFF
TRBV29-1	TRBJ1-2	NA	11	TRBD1	TGCAGCGTTGAGGACAGGGGCGGCTACACCTTC	CSVEDRGGYTF
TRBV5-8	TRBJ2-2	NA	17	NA	TGTGCCATACGTGCTAGCGCCGACCCTCGGGGCACCGGGGAGCTGTTTTTT	CAIRASADPRGTGELFF
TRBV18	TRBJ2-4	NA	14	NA	TGTGCCAGCTCACCAACGCGGGCCAAAAACATTCAGTACTTC	CASSPTRAKNIQYF
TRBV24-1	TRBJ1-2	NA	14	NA	TGTGCCACCAGTGATCCGGGACAAAAAGAGGGCTACACCTTC	CATSDPGQKEGYTF
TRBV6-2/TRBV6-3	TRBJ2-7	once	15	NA	TGTGCCAGCAGTTACAGGTTAGCGGTTGCCTACGAGCAGTACTTC	CASSYRLAVAYEQYF
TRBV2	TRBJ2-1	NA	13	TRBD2	TGTGCCAGCAACCCCTTAGCGGGGAATGAGCAGTTCTTC	CASNPLAGNEQFF
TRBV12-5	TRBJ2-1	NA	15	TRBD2	TGTGCTAGTGGTCCAGGACTAGCGGGGGACAATGAGCAGTTCTTC	CASGPGLAGDNEQFF
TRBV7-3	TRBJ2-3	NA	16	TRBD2	TGTGCCAGCAGCGTTACGGGACTAGCGGGAGGAGATACGCAGTATTTT	CASSVTGLAGGDTQYF
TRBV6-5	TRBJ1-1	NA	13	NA	TGTGCCAGCAGGACAGGCCAGAACACTGAAGCTTTCTTT	CASRTGQNTEAFF
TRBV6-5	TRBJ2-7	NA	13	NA	TGTGCCAGCAGCCTCGCGGGGATCTACGAGCAGTACTTC	CASSLAGIYEQYF
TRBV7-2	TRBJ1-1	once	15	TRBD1	TGTGCCAGCAGCCCCCCCCGGACAGGAGGGTCTGAAGCTTTCTTT	CASSPPRTGGSEAFF
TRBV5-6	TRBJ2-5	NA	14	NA	TGTGCCAGCAGCATCGGGGGGCGAGGGGAGACCCAGTACTTC	CASSIGGRGETQYF
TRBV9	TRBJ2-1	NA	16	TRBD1	TGTGCCAGCAGCTCCGGGACCGGGACAGGACACAATGAGCAGTTCTTC	CASSSGTGTGHNEQFF